One and the same sample provided the 27 T cell receptor beta chains below, sequenced in a study of neurological immune-mediated disorders. Time point described: longitudinal time-point 3. TCRdb redid the calling of the 5' RACE reads with MiXCR, one entry per CDR3 protein. The sample carries roughly 49,000 distinct CDR3 sequences, over 9.5% recorded once. The sequencing input was PBMCs. The receptors here all came from a male donor with HTLV-1-associated myelopathy (HAM/TSP).

This clonotype was recorded many times. V usage is TRBV5-1 and J usage is TRBJ2-1; D is possibly TRBD1 or TRBD2 (5 bases each). The V end was cut by 5 bases, the J end by 10 bases, with 19 bases between. This CDR3 spans 14 amino acids. Germline CDR1 is SGHRS and CDR2 is YFSETQ. In DNA, the CDR3 is TGCGCCAGCAGTGCTGGGGGTACATTTCTGGAGCAGTTCTTC. It codes for CASSAGGTFLEQFF.

There are many counts of this clonotype. The chain links TRBV5-1 to TRBJ2-4, with 7 positions matching TRBD2. This CDR3 region has 14 residues. CDR1 is SGHRS, CDR2 YFSETQ, per germline. With 0 bases clipped from V and 8 bases from J, the junction kept 5 bases outside the gene matches. The CDR3 sequence is CASSLAEGRDIQYF. CDR3 nucleotide sequence: TGCGCCAGCAGCTTGGCCGAGGGGAGGGACATTCAGTACTTC.

This clonotype was observed at least ten times. The chain employs TRBV20-1 and TRBJ2-5; 9 bases match TRBD2. Trimming removed 3 bases from V and 1 base from J; junction bases left unmatched: 3. Germline assignment: CDR1 DFQATT and CDR2 SNEGSKA (reference sequence). This CDR3 spans 14 amino acids. CDR3 residues: CSARLAGFQETQYF. In DNA form, the CDR3 reads TGCAGTGCTAGGCTAGCGGGGTTCCAAGAGACCCAGTACTTC.

This clonotype was recorded many times. CDR3: CASSLAGAGGSQFF. In DNA form, the CDR3 reads TGTGCCAGCAGCTTAGCAGGAGCGGGGGGCTCGCAGTTCTTC. The genes are TRBV7-2 and TRBJ2-1; 9 bases fit TRBD2. J gave up 12 bases and V 0 bases, and 6 bases lay outside the gene matches. Germline CDR1 and CDR2: SGHTA and FQGNSA. The CDR3 has 14 residues.

This clonotype has a count of ten or more. The rearrangement joins TRBV5-1 to TRBJ1-1; 9 nucleotides agree with TRBD1. Germline trimming cut 5 bases from V and 5 bases from J; bases unmatched to any gene: 10. The CDR3 loop spans 15 amino acids. CDR1 and CDR2 (germline): SGHRS, YFSETQ. In DNA form, the CDR3 reads TGCGCCAGCAGGGATCCGCGACAGGGGGAGACTGAAGCTTTCTTT. As protein: CASRDPRQGETEAFF.

This clonotype was counted many times. The rearrangement links TRBV7-9 to TRBJ2-5; D gene uncertain. The CDR3 covers 11 residues. V was trimmed by 8 bases and J by 4 bases, leaving 8 bases between them. Germline values: CDR1 SEHNR, CDR2 FQNEAQ (reference sequence). CDR3 in amino acids: CASPYGETQYF. The DNA for the CDR3 is TGTGCCAGCCCCTACGGAGAGACCCAGTACTTC.

This clonotype was seen at least ten times. The chain combines TRBV5-1 with TRBJ2-3; D is unclear. Germline V gene data show CDR1 as SGHRS and CDR2 as YFSETQ. This CDR3 has 15 amino acids. With 1 base removed from V and 1 base from J, the gap between germline ends came to 10 bases. CDR3 region: CASSLSATRTDTQYF. In DNA form, the CDR3 reads TGCGCCAGCAGCTTGTCAGCTACCCGCACAGATACGCAGTATTTT.

This clonotype was seen many times. The V gene is TRBV20-1, the J gene TRBJ1-2; 9 nucleotides agree with TRBD1. The CDR3 runs 17 residues. Per the germline V gene, CDR1 is DFQATT and CDR2 is SNEGSKA (reference sequence). V was clipped by 2 bases and J by 2 bases; unmatched bases: 12. CDR3: CSARPPGQGVGNYGYTF. DNA of the CDR3: TGCAGTGCTAGACCCCCGGGACAGGGAGTCGGAAACTATGGCTACACCTTC.

This clonotype was observed a handful of times. The chain has TRBV5-1 and TRBJ2-5; 10 bases align to TRBD1. This CDR3 is built from 14 residues. V shed 4 bases and J 4 bases; nucleotides not matched to a gene: 4. The V gene's germline CDR1 is SGHRS and CDR2 YFSETQ. CDR3 in amino acids: CASSGTGVGETQYF. The CDR3 nucleotides read TGCGCCAGCAGCGGGACAGGGGTAGGAGAGACCCAGTACTTC.

This clonotype was recorded many times. The chain combines TRBV7-2 with TRBJ2-1, with D tentatively TRBD1 (5 bases). The CDR3 extends over 12 amino acids. Germline V CDR1 and CDR2: SGHTA, FQGNSA. V was trimmed by 3 bases and J by 7 bases, leaving 7 bases between them. CDR3 sequence (DNA): TGTGCCAGCAGCTTTCAGGGTAATGAGCAGTTCTTC. This sequence encodes CASSFQGNEQFF.

This clonotype was found many times. The gene calls are TRBV7-9 and TRBJ1-2; a weak D match, TRBD1 (6 bases). Per germline, CDR1 SEHNR and CDR2 FQNEAQ (reference sequence). V lost 5 bases, J lost 8 bases, and 18 bases lay in between. The CDR3 runs 14 residues. CDR3 nucleotides: TGTGCCAGCAGCCCAGTAGGGGGAGTAGCCGGCTACACCTTC. Translation: CASSPVGGVAGYTF. The full variable domain, its missing parts supplied by reference TRBV7-9 and TRBJ1-2, is DTGVSQNPRHKITKRGQNVTFRCDPISEHNRLYWYRQTLGQGPEFLTYFQNEAQLEKSRLLSDRFSAERPKGSFSTLEIQRTEQGDSAMYLCASSPVGGVAGYTFGSGTRLTVV.

The V call is TRBV28, the J call TRBJ1-5; maybe TRBD1 (6 bases). CDR1 is MDHEN, CDR2 SYDVKM, per germline. V lost 10 bases, J lost 3 bases, and 25 bases lay in between. The CDR3 loop spans 17 amino acids. CDR3 amino acids: CAKSPRTALPLNQPQHF. The DNA for the CDR3 is TGTGCCAAAAGTCCCCGGACAGCATTGCCGCTCAATCAGCCCCAGCATTTT.

The sample holds many counts of this clonotype. The rearrangement links TRBV28 to TRBJ1-1; TRBD1 matches 8 bases. Germline assignment: CDR1 MDHEN and CDR2 SYDVKM. This CDR3 has 16 amino acids. The V segment lost 10 bases and the J segment 4 bases; nucleotides outside the gene matches: 17. The CDR3, as DNA: TGTGCCACCGAGTCGGACAGGGTCCGTCTTGTCACTGAAGCTTTCTTT. Translating it yields CATESDRVRLVTEAFF. Full variable domain (rest looked up from reference TRBV28 and TRBJ1-1): DVKVTQSSRYLVKRTGEKVFLECVQDMDHENMFWYRQDPGLGLRLIYFSYDVKMKEKGDIPEGYSVSREKKERFSLILESASTNQTSMYLCATESDRVRLVTEAFFGQGTRLTVV.

This clonotype appeared many times. This chain links TRBV10-3 with TRBJ1-5, with 8 bases matching TRBD1. This CDR3 is built from 14 residues. Germline lookup yields CDR1 ENHRY and CDR2 SYGVKD. The J segment lost 1 base and the V segment lost 6 bases, leaving 2 bases of the junction unmatched. The chain's CDR3 is CAIRGDRSNQPQHF. CDR3 DNA sequence: TGTGCCATCAGGGGGGACAGGAGCAATCAGCCCCAGCATTTT.

This chain connects TRBV27 to TRBJ1-2; the D is unclear. The CDR3 totals 13 residues. CDR1 and CDR2 from the germline V gene are MNHEY and SMNVEV (reference sequence). Trimming took 8 bases from V and 1 from J, leaving 11 bases between them. CDR3 protein: CASGRDINYGYTF. CDR3 in DNA: TGTGCCAGCGGCCGAGACATTAACTATGGCTACACCTTC.

This clonotype showed up many times. V is TRBV12-3 or TRBV12-4 and J is TRBJ2-2; TRBD1 agrees at 12 bases. CDR3 length equals 17 residues. V was pared by 3 bases and J by 7 bases, with 9 bases of the junction left unmatched. The CDR3 loop reads CASSLGQGAGIVGELFF. The CDR3 coding sequence is TGTGCCAGCAGTTTGGGACAGGGGGCCGGAATTGTCGGGGAGCTGTTTTTT.

This clonotype was observed many times. The CDR3 spells CASSPLDLETEAFF. In nucleotides, the CDR3 is TGTGCCAGCTCACCATTAGACCTGGAAACCGAAGCTTTCTTT. The chain couples TRBV18 to TRBJ1-1; D remains unclear. V lost 2 bases and J 8 bases, leaving 15 bases between the germline ends. The germline gives CDR1 KGHSH, CDR2 LQKENI. The CDR3 runs 14 residues.

The chain uses TRBV4-3 and TRBJ2-3; either TRBD1 or TRBD2 may fit D (5 bases each). Trimming removed 1 base from V and 2 bases from J, with 13 bases in between. This CDR3 is 16 amino acids long. Germline V CDR1 and CDR2: LGHNA, YSLEER. For the CDR3, the DNA is TGCGCCAGCAGCCAAGGGGGGACGAGGGTCACAGATACGCAGTATTTT. Translation: CASSQGGTRVTDTQYF.

This clonotype has a count of ten or more. The CDR3 coding sequence is TGTGCCAGCAGCCAGAGGGTAGGGACTGAAGCTTTCTTT. Residues: CASSQRVGTEAFF. The chain combines TRBV3-1 with TRBJ1-1; D remains unclear. CDR3 size: 13 residues. Trimming took 3 bases from V and 5 from J, leaving 10 bases between them. Germline values: CDR1 LGHDT, CDR2 YNNKEL (reference sequence).

There are many counts of this clonotype. The V call is TRBV6-4, the J call TRBJ2-1, with 11 bases lining up with TRBD1. Germline V lookup: CDR1 MRHNA, CDR2 SNTAGT. Germline trimming cut 6 bases from V and 7 bases from J; bases unmatched to any gene: 8. This CDR3 spans 15 amino acids. CDR3 protein: CASRTRTGGGNEQFF. CDR3 DNA: TGTGCCAGCAGAACTCGGACAGGGGGCGGGAATGAGCAGTTCTTC.

This clonotype was seen repeatedly, ten times or more. The genes are TRBV5-1 and TRBJ2-2; the D is unclear. Germline-derived CDR1 and CDR2 are SGHRS and YFSETQ. The CDR3 runs to 15 residues. V lost 0 bases and J lost 2, with 8 bases in between. The CDR3 nucleotides read TGCGCCAGCAGCTTGGATGGCACAAACACCGGGGAGCTGTTTTTT. Translating it yields CASSLDGTNTGELFF.

This chain joins TRBV5-1 and TRBJ2-7; 8 nucleotides match TRBD1. The CDR3 extends over 16 amino acids. V shed 0 bases, J shed 4 bases, and the junction held 9 bases outside the gene matches. Germline loops: CDR1 SGHRS, CDR2 YFSETQ. The CDR3 loop is CASSLGPRTGKYEQYF. The CDR3 DNA is TGCGCCAGCAGCTTGGGGCCGCGGACAGGGAAGTACGAGCAGTACTTC.

This clonotype was observed at least ten times. V gene TRBV5-1 combines with J gene TRBJ2-3; D call uncertain. Germline V gene lookup returns CDR1 SGHRS and CDR2 YFSETQ. The CDR3 runs to 12 residues. V lost 2 bases, J lost 1 base, and 2 bases lay in between. CDR3 nucleotides: TGCGCCAGCAGCTTCGGCACAGATACGCAGTATTTT. This gives the protein CASSFGTDTQYF. Looking up the rest from reference TRBV5-1 and TRBJ2-3 gives the full variable domain: KAGVTQTPRYLIKTRGQQVTLSCSPISGHRSVSWYQQTPGQGLQFLFEYFSETQRNKGNFPGRFSGRQFSNSRSEMNVSTLELGDSALYLCASSFGTDTQYFGPGTRLTVL.

This clonotype was counted many times. V usage is TRBV5-1 and J usage is TRBJ2-2, with TRBD1 as a possible D gene (5 bases). Trimming stripped 4 bases from V and 2 bases from J, with 21 bases between. CDR1 and CDR2 from the germline V gene are SGHRS and YFSETQ. CDR3 length: 18 amino acids. The CDR3 spells CASSQRTSQGLNTGELFF. CDR3 coding DNA: TGCGCCAGCAGCCAACGGACCTCCCAGGGCTTAAACACCGGGGAGCTGTTTTTT.

This clonotype was seen ten or more times. The chain employs TRBV7-2 and TRBJ2-4; D remains unclear. The CDR3 length is 13 residues. V lost 2 bases and J 4 bases, leaving 6 bases between the germline ends. In germline, CDR1 is SGHTA, CDR2 FQGNSA. CDR3 nucleotides: TGTGCCAGCAGCTTATCTGGGAAAAACATTCAGTACTTC. This encodes CASSLSGKNIQYF.

In this sample, this clonotype turned up many times. The rearrangement uses TRBV5-1 and TRBJ1-1; unclear D gene. Germline V gene lookup returns CDR1 SGHRS and CDR2 YFSETQ. The CDR3 is 14 amino acids. The germline V and J ends were trimmed by 4 bases and 1 base, with 11 bases remaining between them. CDR3 in amino acids: CASSPSPPNTEAFF. The DNA for the CDR3 is TGCGCCAGCAGCCCCTCTCCTCCGAACACTGAAGCTTTCTTT.

There are many counts of this clonotype. The chain recombines TRBV5-1 with TRBJ1-1; D not resolved. The CDR3 is made up of 14 amino acids. CDR1 and CDR2 from the germline V gene are SGHRS and YFSETQ. Trimming removed 0 bases at V and 5 bases at J, with 11 bases between. CDR3 sequence: CASSLEATGTEAFF. The CDR3 DNA sequence: TGCGCCAGCAGCTTGGAGGCCACTGGAACTGAAGCTTTCTTT.